This entry describes one T cell receptor (beta chain). The data were taken from a study of technical replicates of blood from several donors. Profiled with immunoSEQ multiplex PCR; TCRdb holds only in-frame clones, not every one. The sample contains 60,000 to 90,000 clones, just under 95% of which appear only once. Germline V gene data show CDR1 as ENHRY and CDR2 as SYGVKD. V was clipped by 0 bases and J by 5 bases; unmatched bases: 9. The CDR3 is 16 residues long. The source material was T cells isolated from PBMCs. The rearrangement uses TRBV10-3 and TRBJ2-5; 7 bases fit TRBD1. This clonotype was sampled from a human donor in good health. Here the CDR3 reads CAISESFKGGGETQYF. The DNA for the CDR3 is TGTGCCATCAGTGAGTCGTTCAAAGGGGGCGGGGAGACCCAGTACTTC.